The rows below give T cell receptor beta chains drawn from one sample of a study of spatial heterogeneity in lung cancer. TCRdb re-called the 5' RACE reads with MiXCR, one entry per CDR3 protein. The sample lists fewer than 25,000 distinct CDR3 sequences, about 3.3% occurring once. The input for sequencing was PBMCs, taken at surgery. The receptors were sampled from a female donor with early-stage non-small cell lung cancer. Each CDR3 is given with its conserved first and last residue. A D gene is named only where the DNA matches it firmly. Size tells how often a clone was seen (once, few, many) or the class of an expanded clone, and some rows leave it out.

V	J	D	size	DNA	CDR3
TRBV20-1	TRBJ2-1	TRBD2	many	TGCAGTGCTAGAGGTGCGTCCACTAGCGGGAACTACAATGAGCAGTTCTTC	CSARGASTSGNYNEQFF
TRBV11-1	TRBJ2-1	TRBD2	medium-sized	TGTGCCAGCAGCTTAGCGGGACTAGGGTTCGTTGAGCAGTTCTTC	CASSLAGLGFVEQFF
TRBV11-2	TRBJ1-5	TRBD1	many	TGTGCCAGCAGCTTAGGGACAGGGGAGGTTCAAAATCAGCCCCAGCATTTT	CASSLGTGEVQNQPQHF
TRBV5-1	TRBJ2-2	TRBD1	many	TGCGCCAGCAGCAGCCAGGACAGGGACGACACCGGGGAGCTGTTTTTT	CASSSQDRDDTGELFF
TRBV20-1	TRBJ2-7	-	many	TGCAGTGCTAGAGATGGAACCGGGGATAGCGGAGGTCACTACGAGCAGTACTTC	CSARDGTGDSGGHYEQYF
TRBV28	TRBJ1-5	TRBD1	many	TGTGCCAGCGGGGAGGGACAGGGGGCAGGCAATCAGCCCCAGCATTTT	CASGEGQGAGNQPQHF
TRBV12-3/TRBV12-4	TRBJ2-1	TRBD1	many	TGTGCCAGCAGCCGGACAGGGGTTAAGTTCTTC	CASSRTGVKFF
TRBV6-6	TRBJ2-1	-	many	TGTGCCAGCAGCCTTACCCGTGAGCAGTTCTTC	CASSLTREQFF
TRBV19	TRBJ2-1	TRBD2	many	TGTGCCAGTAGTATCCATCGGGAGGTGTTCTTC	CASSIHREVFF
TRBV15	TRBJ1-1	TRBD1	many	TGTGCCACCAGCGCCGGGACAGGGTCCACTGAAGCTTTCTTT	CATSAGTGSTEAFF
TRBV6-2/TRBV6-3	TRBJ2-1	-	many	TGTGCCAGCAGTCCCCTCTCGTCCGATGAGCAGTTCTTC	CASSPLSSDEQFF
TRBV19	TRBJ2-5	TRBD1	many	TGTGCCAGTAGGGGACAGTCTCAAGAGACCCAGTACTTC	CASRGQSQETQYF
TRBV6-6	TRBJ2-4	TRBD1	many	TGTGCCAGCAGTCCCGAGGGAAGACAGGGTCTAGCCAAAAACATTCAGTACTTC	CASSPEGRQGLAKNIQYF
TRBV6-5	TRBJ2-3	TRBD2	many	TGTGCCAGCAGTACTAGCGGAGTTAGCACAGATACGCAGTATTTT	CASSTSGVSTDTQYF
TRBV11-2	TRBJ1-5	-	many	TGTGCCAGCAGCTTAGCGGGCGCTCAGCCCCAGCATTTT	CASSLAGAQPQHF
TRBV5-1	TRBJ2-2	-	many	TGCGCCAGCAGCCCGGAGGGACAGATTTACACCGGGGAGCTGTTTTTT	CASSPEGQIYTGELFF
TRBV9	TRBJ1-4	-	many	TGTGCCAGCAGCGTAGATCCGAGTACTAATGAAAAACTGTTTTTT	CASSVDPSTNEKLFF
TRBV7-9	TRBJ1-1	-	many	TGTGCCAGCAGCTTTGACAAAGAAGCTTTCTTT	CASSFDKEAFF
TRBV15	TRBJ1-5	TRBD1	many	TGTGCCACCAGCCCAAACTTGTACGGGACAGGGGATCAGCCCCAGCATTTT	CATSPNLYGTGDQPQHF
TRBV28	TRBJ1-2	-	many	TGTGCCAGCAGTTTTGGGGGTTATGGCTACACCTTC	CASSFGGYGYTF
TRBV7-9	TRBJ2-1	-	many	TGTGCCAGCAGCGGCAGGGATGAGCAGTTCTTC	CASSGRDEQFF
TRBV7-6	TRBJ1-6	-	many	TGTGCCAGCAGGTCCGGGACGGGTAATTCACCCCTCCACTTT	CASRSGTGNSPLHF
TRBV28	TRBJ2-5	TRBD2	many	TGTGCCAGCAAGCCGGGGGGAACGATAGAGACCCAGTACTTC	CASKPGGTIETQYF
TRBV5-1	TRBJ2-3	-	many	TGCGCCAGCAGCAGAAGCGGGAGCACAGATACGCAGTATTTT	CASSRSGSTDTQYF
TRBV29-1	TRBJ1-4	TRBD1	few	TGCAGCGTTTTCACGGGACAGGGAGATGAAAAACTGTTTTTT	CSVFTGQGDEKLFF
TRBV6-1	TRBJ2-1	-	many	TGTGCCAGCAGTCCGAAGGTGGAGGGGGCTGATGAGCAGTTCTTC	CASSPKVEGADEQFF
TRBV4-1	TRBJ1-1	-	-	TGCGCCAGCAGGGTTGGACGGGTACTGAACACTGAAGCTTTCTTT	CASRVGRVLNTEAFF
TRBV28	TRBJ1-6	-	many	TGTGCCCTCCAACAGGGTGGCTATAATTCACCCCTCCACTTT	CALQQGGYNSPLHF
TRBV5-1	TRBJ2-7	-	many	TGCGCCAGCAGCGTCTCTGCGACCTACGAGCAGTACTTC	CASSVSATYEQYF
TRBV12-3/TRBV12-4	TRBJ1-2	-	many	TGTGCCAGCAGTTTAGAGACGGGGATAGTTAACTATGGCTACACCTTC	CASSLETGIVNYGYTF
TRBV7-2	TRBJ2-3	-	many	TGTGCCAGCAGCCGCGAGCGGGGCACAGATACGCAGTATTTT	CASSRERGTDTQYF
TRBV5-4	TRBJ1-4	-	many	TGTGCCAGCAGCTCTCCCGGGACCGGTCAACTGTTTTTT	CASSSPGTGQLFF
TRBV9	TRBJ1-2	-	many	TGTGCCAGCAGCGTAGAGCTGACGGGTAACTATGGCTACACCTTC	CASSVELTGNYGYTF
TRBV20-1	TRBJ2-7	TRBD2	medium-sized	TGCAGTGCTAGAAATAGCGGGAGCTACGAGCAGTACTTC	CSARNSGSYEQYF
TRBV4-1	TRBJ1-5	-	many	TGCGCCAGCAGCCAACTTAGCAATCAGCCCCAGCATTTT	CASSQLSNQPQHF
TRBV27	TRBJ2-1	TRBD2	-	TGTGCCAGCAGTTTATCGGGGGAGGGCCGAGGGCCGAATGAGCAGTTCTTC	CASSLSGEGRGPNEQFF
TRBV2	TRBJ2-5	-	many	TGTGCCAGCATGGGAGAGACCCAGTACTTC	CASMGETQYF
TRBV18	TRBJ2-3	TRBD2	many	TGTGCCAGCTCACCGCCGTCGGGGGAGGGGAGCACAGATACGCAGTATTTT	CASSPPSGEGSTDTQYF
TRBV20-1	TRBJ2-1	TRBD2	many	TGCAGTGCTAGAGACCCGTCTGGCGGGAGTGGGTATGAGCAGTTCTTC	CSARDPSGGSGYEQFF